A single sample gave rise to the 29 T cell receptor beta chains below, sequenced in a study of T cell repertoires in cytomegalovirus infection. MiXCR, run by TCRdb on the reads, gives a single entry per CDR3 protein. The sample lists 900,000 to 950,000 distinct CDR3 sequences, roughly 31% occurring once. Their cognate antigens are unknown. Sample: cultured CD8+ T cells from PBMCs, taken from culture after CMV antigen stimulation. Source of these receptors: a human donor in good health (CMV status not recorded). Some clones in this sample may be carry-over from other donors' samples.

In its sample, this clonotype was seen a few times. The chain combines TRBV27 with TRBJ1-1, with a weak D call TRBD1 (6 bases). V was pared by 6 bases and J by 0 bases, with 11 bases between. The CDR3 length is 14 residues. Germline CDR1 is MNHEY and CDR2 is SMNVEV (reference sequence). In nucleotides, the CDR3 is TGTGCCAGCAGGGCACAGGGTATGAACACTGAAGCTTTCTTT. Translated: CASRAQGMNTEAFF.

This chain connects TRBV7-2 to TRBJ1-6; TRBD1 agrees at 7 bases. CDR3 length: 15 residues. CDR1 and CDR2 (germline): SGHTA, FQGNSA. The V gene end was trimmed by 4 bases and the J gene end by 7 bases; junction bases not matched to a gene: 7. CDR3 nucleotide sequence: TGTGCCAGCAGCTCCCGACAGGGATTCAATTCACCCCTCCACTTT. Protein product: CASSSRQGFNSPLHF.

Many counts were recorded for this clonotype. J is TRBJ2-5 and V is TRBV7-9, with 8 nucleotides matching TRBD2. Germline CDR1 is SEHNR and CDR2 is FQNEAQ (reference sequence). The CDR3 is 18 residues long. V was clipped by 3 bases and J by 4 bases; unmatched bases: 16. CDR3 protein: CASSFDLRRGASRETQYF. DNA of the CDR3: TGTGCCAGCAGCTTTGATCTAAGGCGGGGGGCGAGTCGAGAGACCCAGTACTTC.

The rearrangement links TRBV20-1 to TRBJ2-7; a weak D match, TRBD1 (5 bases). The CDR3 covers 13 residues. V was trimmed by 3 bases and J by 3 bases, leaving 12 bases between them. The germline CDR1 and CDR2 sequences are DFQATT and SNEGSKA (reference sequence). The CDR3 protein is CSASGDSDYEQYV. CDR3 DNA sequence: TGCAGTGCTAGTGGAGACAGTGACTACGAGCAGTACGTC.

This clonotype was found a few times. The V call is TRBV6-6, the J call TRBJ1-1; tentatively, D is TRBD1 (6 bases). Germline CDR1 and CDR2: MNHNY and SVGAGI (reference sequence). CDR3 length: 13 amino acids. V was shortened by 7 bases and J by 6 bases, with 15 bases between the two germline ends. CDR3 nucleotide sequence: TGTGCCAGCACCAGAAGGGGGGGGGCTGAAGCTTTCTTT. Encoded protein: CASTRRGGAEAFF.

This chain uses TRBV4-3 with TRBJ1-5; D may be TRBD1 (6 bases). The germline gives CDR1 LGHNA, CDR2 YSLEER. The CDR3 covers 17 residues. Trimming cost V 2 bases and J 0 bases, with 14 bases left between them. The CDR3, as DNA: TGCGCCAGCAGCCAAAACCGGACAGACTATAGCAATCAGCCCCAGCATTTT. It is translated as CASSQNRTDYSNQPQHF.

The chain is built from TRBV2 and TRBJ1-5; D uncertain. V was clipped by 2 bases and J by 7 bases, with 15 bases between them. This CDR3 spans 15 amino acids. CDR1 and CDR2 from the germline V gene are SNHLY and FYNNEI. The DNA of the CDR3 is TGTGCCAGCAGTGAAAGTTGGGCGTTGGTCCAGCCCCAGCATTTT. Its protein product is CASSESWALVQPQHF. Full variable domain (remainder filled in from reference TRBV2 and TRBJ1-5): EPEVTQTPSHQVTQMGQEVILRCVPISNHLYFYWYRQILGQKVEFLVSFYNNEISEKSEIFDDQFSVERPDGSNFTLKIRSTKLEDSAMYFCASSESWALVQPQHFGDGTRLSIL.

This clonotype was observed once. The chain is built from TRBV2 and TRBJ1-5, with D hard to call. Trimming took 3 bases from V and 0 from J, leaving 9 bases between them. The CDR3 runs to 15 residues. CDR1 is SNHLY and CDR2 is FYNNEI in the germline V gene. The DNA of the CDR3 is TGTGCCAGCAGTGATGGCAAAATTAGCAATCAGCCCCAGCATTTT. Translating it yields CASSDGKISNQPQHF.

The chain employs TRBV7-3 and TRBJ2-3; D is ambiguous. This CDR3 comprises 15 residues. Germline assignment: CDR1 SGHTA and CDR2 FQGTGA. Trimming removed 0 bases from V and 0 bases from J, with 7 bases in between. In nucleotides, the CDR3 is TGTGCCAGCAGCTTAACTTACACTAGCACAGATACGCAGTATTTT. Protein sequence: CASSLTYTSTDTQYF.

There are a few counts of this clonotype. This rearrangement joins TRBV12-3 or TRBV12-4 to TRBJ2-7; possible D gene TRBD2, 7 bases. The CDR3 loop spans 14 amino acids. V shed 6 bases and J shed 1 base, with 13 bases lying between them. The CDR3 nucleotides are TGTGCCAGCAGCTACCGGGGGGCGTCCTACGAGCAGTACGTC. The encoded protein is CASSYRGASYEQYV.

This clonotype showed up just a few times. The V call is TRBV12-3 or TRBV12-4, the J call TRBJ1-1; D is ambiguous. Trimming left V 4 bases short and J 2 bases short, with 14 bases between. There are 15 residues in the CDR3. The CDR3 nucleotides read TGTGCCAGCAGTTCCCGGATCCCAGAAAACACTGAAGCTTTCTTT. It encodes CASSSRIPENTEAFF.

The DNA for the CDR3 is TGCGCCAGCAGCCAAGTAGAACAGGGACTATACAATGAGCAGTTCTTC. Translated, it gives CASSQVEQGLYNEQFF. The chain has TRBV4-3 and TRBJ2-1; a weak D match, TRBD2 (7 bases). In germline, CDR1 is LGHNA, CDR2 YSLEER. The V gene lost 1 base and the J gene lost 4 bases, with 14 bases spanning the gap. The CDR3 is 16 amino acids.

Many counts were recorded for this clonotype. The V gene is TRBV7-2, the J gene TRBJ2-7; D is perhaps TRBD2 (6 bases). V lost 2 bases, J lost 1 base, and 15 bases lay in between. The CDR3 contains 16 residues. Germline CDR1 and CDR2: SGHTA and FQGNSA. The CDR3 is CASSLNRRGASYEQYV. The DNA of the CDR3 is TGTGCCAGCAGCTTAAATAGGAGGGGCGCTTCCTACGAGCAGTACGTC.

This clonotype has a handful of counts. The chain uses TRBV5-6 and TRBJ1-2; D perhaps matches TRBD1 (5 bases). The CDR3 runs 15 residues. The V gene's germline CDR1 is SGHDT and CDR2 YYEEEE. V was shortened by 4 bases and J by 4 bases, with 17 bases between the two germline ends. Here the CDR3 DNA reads TGTGCCAGCAGCGGGGGAGGGGCCGTTACCTATGGCTACACCTTC. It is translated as CASSGGGAVTYGYTF.

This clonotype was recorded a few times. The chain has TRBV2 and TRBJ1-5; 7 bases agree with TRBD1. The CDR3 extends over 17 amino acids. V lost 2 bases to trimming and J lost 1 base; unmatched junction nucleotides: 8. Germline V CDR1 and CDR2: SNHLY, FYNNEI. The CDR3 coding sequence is TGTGCCAGCAGTGAACCGACAGGGTTGATAAGCAATCAGCCCCAGCATTTT. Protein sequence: CASSEPTGLISNQPQHF.

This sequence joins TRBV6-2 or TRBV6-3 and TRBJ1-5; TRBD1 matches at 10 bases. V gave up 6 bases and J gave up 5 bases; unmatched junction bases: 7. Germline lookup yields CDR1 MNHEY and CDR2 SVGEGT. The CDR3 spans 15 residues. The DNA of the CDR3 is TGTGCCAGCAGCCGGGACAGGGGTTTCGATCAGCCCCAGCATTTT. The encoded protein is CASSRDRGFDQPQHF.

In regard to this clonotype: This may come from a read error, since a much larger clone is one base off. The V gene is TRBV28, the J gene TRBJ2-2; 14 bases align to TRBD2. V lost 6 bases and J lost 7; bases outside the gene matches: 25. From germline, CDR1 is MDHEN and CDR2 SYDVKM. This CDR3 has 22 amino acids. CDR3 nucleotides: TGTGCCAGCAGCCCTAAAGTTTGGTCACCCGGACTAGCGGGGGGAAATGTCGGGGAGCTGTTTTTT. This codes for CASSPKVWSPGLAGGNVGELFF.

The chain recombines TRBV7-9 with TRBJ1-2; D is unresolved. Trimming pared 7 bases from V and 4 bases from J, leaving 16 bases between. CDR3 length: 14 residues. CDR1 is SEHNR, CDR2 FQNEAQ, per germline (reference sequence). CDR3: CASTSGGAGYGYTF. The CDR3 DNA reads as TGTGCCAGCACCTCAGGAGGAGCAGGCTATGGCTACACCTTC.

The CDR3 here is CASSYNGNGELFF. The CDR3 nucleotides read TGTGCCAGCAGTTATAACGGAAACGGGGAGCTGTTTTTT. The V gene is TRBV6-8, the J gene TRBJ2-2, with unresolved D. V was trimmed by 3 bases and J by 7 bases, leaving 9 bases between them. CDR1 is MNHGY, CDR2 SAAAGT, per germline. There are 13 residues in the CDR3.

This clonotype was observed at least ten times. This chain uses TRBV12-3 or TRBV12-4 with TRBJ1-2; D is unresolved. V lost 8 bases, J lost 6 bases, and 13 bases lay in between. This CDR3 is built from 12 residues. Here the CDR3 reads CASEHYQNGYTF. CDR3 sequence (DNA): TGTGCCAGCGAACACTATCAAAATGGCTACACCTTC.

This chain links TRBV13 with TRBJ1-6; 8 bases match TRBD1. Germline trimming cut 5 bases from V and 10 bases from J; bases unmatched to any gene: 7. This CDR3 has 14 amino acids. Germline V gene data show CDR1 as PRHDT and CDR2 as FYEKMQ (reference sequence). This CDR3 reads CASSEDRVRSPLHF. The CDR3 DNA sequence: TGTGCCAGCAGCGAGGACAGGGTGAGATCACCCCTCCACTTT.

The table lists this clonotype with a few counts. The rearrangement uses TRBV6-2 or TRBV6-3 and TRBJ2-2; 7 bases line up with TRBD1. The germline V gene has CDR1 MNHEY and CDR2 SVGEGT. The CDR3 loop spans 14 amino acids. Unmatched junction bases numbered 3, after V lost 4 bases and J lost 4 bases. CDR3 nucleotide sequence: TGTGCCAGCAGTTTGACAGGGTTCACCGGGGAGCTGTTTTTT. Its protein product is CASSLTGFTGELFF.

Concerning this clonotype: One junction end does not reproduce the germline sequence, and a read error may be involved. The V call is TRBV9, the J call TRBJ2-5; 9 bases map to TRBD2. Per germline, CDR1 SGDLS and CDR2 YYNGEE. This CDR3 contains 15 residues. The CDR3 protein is CANSGGTVPRETQYF. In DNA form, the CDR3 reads TGTGCCAACAGCGGGGGGACAGTCCCACGGGAGACCCAGTACTTC.

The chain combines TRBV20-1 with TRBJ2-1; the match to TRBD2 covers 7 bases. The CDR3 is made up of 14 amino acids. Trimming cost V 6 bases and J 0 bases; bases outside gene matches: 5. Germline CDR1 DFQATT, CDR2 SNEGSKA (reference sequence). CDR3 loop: CSAPSGNSYNEQFF. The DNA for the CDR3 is TGCAGTGCCCCCAGCGGGAACTCCTACAATGAGCAGTTCTTC.

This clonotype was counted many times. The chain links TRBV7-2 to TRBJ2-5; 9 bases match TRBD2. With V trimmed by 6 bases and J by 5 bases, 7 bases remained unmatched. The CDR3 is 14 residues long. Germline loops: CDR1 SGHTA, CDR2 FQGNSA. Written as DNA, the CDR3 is TGTGCCAGCAGTTTTAGCGGGGGTGGGGAGACCCAGTACTTC. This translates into CASSFSGGGETQYF.

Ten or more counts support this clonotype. The CDR3 loop reads CASSATGTVGNTIYF. The CDR3 DNA reads TGTGCCAGCAGCGCGACCGGGACAGTTGGAAACACCATATATTTT. This rearrangement joins TRBV11-2 to TRBJ1-3; 7 bases fit TRBD1. Looked up from germline, CDR1 is SGHAT and CDR2 is FQNNGV. This CDR3 spans 15 amino acids. V lost 5 bases and J lost 3; bases outside the gene matches: 7.

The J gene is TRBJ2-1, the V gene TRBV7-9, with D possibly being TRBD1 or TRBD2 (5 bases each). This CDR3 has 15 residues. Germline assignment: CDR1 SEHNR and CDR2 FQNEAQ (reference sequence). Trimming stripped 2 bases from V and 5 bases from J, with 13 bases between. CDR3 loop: CASSLRGERDNEQFF. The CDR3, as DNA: TGTGCCAGCAGCTTAAGAGGGGAAAGGGACAATGAGCAGTTCTTC.

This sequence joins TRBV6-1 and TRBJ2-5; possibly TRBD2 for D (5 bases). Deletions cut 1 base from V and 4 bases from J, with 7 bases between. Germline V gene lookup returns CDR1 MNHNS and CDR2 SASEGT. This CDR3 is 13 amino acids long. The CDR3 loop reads CASSEEEGETQYF. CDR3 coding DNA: TGTGCCAGCAGTGAAGAAGAGGGAGAGACCCAGTACTTC.

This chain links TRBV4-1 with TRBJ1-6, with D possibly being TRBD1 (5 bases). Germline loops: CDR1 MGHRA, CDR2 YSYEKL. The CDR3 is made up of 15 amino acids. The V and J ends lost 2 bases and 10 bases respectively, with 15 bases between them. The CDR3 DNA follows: TGCGCCAGCAGCCAACAGGGCCTTGGGGGATCACCCCTCCACTTT. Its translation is CASSQQGLGGSPLHF.